This T cell receptor beta chain was sequenced during a study of cytomegalovirus exposure and HLA in healthy donors. The PCR ran on 60 Vbeta and 13 Jbeta primers. Some clones are missing from TCRdb's copy, which holds only in-frame ones; the method was immunoSEQ multiplex PCR. Among roughly 100,000 clones, approximately 75% were seen once, and the ten largest hold about 1.9%. Trimming shortened V by 6 bases and J by 7 bases, and 17 bases separated the two germline ends. This CDR3 contains 14 residues. CDR1 is MNHEY and CDR2 is SMNVEV in the germline V gene (reference sequence). This clonotype was sampled from a woman between 35 and 50 years old in good health and CMV-seronegative. The source material was PBMCs. The chain couples TRBV27 to TRBJ2-3; possibly TRBD1 for D (6 bases). The CDR3 sequence: CASRTETQGYTQYF. The CDR3, as DNA: TGTGCCAGCAGAACTGAGACACAGGGCTATACGCAGTATTTT.